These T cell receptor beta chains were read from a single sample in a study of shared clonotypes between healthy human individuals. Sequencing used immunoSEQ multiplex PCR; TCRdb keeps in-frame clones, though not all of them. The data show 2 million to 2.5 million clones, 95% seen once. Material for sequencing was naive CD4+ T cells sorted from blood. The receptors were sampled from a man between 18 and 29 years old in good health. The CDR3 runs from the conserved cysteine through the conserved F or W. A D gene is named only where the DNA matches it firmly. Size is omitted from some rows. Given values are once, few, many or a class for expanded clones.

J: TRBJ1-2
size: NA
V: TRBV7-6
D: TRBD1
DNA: TGTGCCAGCAGCTACCGGGACAGGGATGGCTACACCTTC
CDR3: CASSYRDRDGYTF

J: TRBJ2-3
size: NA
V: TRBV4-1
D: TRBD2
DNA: TGCGCCAGCAGCCAAGATGGCCGGCTAGCGGGATTAAATACGCAGTATTTT
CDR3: CASSQDGRLAGLNTQYF

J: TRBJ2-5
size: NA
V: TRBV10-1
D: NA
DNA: TGCGCCAGTAGTCGGACCCCAGGGGAGACCCAGTACTTC
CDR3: CASSRTPGETQYF

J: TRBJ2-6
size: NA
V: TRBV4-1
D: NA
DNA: TGCGCCAGCAGCTCGACAGGGCAGGGCGGGACAAGCTCTGGGGCCAACGTCCTGACTTTC
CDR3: CASSSTGQGGTSSGANVLTF

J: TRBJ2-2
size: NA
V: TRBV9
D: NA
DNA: TGTGCCAGCAGCGTAGGCAGACAAACCGGGGAGCTGTTTTTT
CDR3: CASSVGRQTGELFF

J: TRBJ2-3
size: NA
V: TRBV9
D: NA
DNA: TGTGCCAGCAGCTCCCCAGATGTCCGTTACTTTACTAGCACAGATACGCAGTATTTT
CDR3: CASSSPDVRYFTSTDTQYF

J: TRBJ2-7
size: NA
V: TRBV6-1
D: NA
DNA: TGTGCCATAACTCGACAGCTATCTCAAGAGCAGTACTTC
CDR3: CAITRQLSQEQYF

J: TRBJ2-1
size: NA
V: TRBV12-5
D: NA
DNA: TGTGCTAGTGGTTTGGTACTGGGTGAGCAGTTCTTC
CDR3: CASGLVLGEQFF

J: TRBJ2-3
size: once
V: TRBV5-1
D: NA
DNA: TGCGCCAGCAAGGGGAACCCTAGCACAGATACGCAGTATTTT
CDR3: CASKGNPSTDTQYF

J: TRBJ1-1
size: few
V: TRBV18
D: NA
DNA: TGTGCCAGCTCACCACGACAGAGCATGAACACTGAAGCTTTCTTT
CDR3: CASSPRQSMNTEAFF

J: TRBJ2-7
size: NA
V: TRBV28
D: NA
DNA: TGTGCCAGCATTGGCAGTGCGCGGGGTGAGCAGTACTTC
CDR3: CASIGSARGEQYF

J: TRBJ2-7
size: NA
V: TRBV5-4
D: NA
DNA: TGTGCCAGCCACAGCTTGTTGTCCTACGAGCAGTACTTC
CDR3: CASHSLLSYEQYF

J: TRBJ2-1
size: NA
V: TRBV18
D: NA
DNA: TGTGCCAGCTCACCACCAGGAAAAGGAGGGTCCTACAATGAGCAGTTCTTC
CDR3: CASSPPGKGGSYNEQFF